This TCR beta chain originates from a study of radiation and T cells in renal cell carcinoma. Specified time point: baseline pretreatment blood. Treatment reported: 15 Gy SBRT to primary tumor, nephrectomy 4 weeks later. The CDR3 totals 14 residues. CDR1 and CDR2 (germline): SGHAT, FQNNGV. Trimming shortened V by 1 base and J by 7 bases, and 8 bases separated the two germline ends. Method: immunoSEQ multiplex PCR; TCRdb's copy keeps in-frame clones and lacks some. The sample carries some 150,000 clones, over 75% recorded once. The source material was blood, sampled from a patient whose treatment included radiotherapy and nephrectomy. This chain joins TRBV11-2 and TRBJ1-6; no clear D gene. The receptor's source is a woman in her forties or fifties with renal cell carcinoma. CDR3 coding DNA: TGTGCCAGCAGCTTAGTCGGTCACAATTCACCCCTCCACTTT. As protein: CASSLVGHNSPLHF.